Listed below are T cell receptor beta chains from one sample, sequenced in a study of blood T cell repertoires in COVID-19. Profiled with immunoSEQ multiplex PCR; TCRdb holds only in-frame clones, not every one. This table has about 270,000 clones, 89% appearing once. Sample: PBMCs or T cells enriched from blood (not recorded which). The receptors were gathered from a woman aged 55-70 years who had recovered from COVID-19. Each CDR3 is given with its conserved first and last residue. The order of the fields is clone size, V gene, D gene, J gene, CDR3 DNA, CDR3 protein. The D gene is left open where the match is weak. Size tells how often a clone was seen (once, few, many) or the class of an expanded clone, and some rows leave it out.

size: once; V: TRBV28; D: -; J: TRBJ1-2; DNA: TGTGCCAGCAGTTTACCAAGGGGATCCAACTATGGCTACACCTTC; CDR3: CASSLPRGSNYGYTF
size: once; V: TRBV28; D: TRBD2; J: TRBJ2-7; DNA: TGTGCCAGCAGTTTAGGGGGGGACTACGAGCAGTACTTC; CDR3: CASSLGGDYEQYF
size: -; V: TRBV27; D: TRBD2; J: TRBJ2-3; DNA: TGTGCCAGCAGTTCTCCCAGGACTAGCGGGAGTACAGATACGCAGTATTTT; CDR3: CASSSPRTSGSTDTQYF
size: -; V: TRBV5-1; D: -; J: TRBJ1-2; DNA: TGCGCCAGCAGCTTGGTGTATTTGACAAACTCCCGTGGTGGCTACACCTTC; CDR3: CASSLVYLTNSRGGYTF
size: -; V: TRBV24-1; D: TRBD2; J: TRBJ2-3; DNA: TGTGCCACCAGGGGCAGAGGCGGGAGGGGCACAGATACGCAGTATTTT; CDR3: CATRGRGGRGTDTQYF
size: -; V: TRBV9; D: -; J: TRBJ1-6; DNA: TGTGCCAGCAGCGTAAGTCCGACTCAGGGGTCACCCCTCCACTTT; CDR3: CASSVSPTQGSPLHF
size: -; V: TRBV4-1; D: TRBD1; J: TRBJ1-1; DNA: TGCGCCAGCAGCCAAACCCGGGACAGCGAAGCTTTCTTT; CDR3: CASSQTRDSEAFF
size: -; V: TRBV9; D: -; J: TRBJ1-2; DNA: TGTGCCAGCAGCGTAGGGACAGCTAACTATGGCTACACCTTC; CDR3: CASSVGTANYGYTF
size: -; V: TRBV28; D: TRBD1; J: TRBJ1-5; DNA: TGTGCCAGCACCGCTGGACAGGGGGGGTTTCAGCCCCAGCATTTT; CDR3: CASTAGQGGFQPQHF
size: -; V: TRBV7-2; D: -; J: TRBJ2-3; DNA: TGTGCCAGCAGCTTCCGGGGAGCAGATACGCAGTATTTT; CDR3: CASSFRGADTQYF
size: -; V: TRBV10-1; D: TRBD2; J: TRBJ2-5; DNA: TGCGCCAGCAGTGGAGGGAGCGGGGAACAAGAGACCCAGTACTTC; CDR3: CASSGGSGEQETQYF
size: -; V: TRBV7-9; D: TRBD1; J: TRBJ2-7; DNA: TGTGCCAGCAGCCCCCGGACAGGGTTAAACGAGCAGTACTTC; CDR3: CASSPRTGLNEQYF
size: -; V: TRBV5-4; D: TRBD1; J: TRBJ2-7; DNA: TGTGCCAGCAGCAGGGACAGGGCCTACGAGCAGTACTTC; CDR3: CASSRDRAYEQYF
size: -; V: TRBV7-3; D: TRBD2; J: TRBJ2-1; DNA: TGTGCCAGTGGCCTAGCGGGAGGGAGTGAGCAGTTCTTC; CDR3: CASGLAGGSEQFF
size: -; V: TRBV6-6; D: -; J: TRBJ2-3; DNA: TGTGCCAGCAGTTACTCGCGCGGGACTAGCACAGATACGCAGTATTTT; CDR3: CASSYSRGTSTDTQYF
size: -; V: TRBV7-9; D: -; J: TRBJ2-4; DNA: TGTGCCAGCAGCTTATCCCTTTTGGCCAAAAACATTCAGTACTTC; CDR3: CASSLSLLAKNIQYF
size: -; V: TRBV3-1/TRBV3-2; D: -; J: TRBJ2-1; DNA: TGTGCCAGCAGCCAAGATCGGAGAGGGGAGCAGTTCTTC; CDR3: CASSQDRRGEQFF
size: -; V: TRBV2; D: TRBD1; J: TRBJ1-2; DNA: TGTGCCATTGCGGACAGGGGCCGAGAGGGCTACACCTTC; CDR3: CAIADRGREGYTF
size: once; V: TRBV2; D: -; J: TRBJ1-1; DNA: TGTGCCAGCAGTGATGCGGCGGGTGGGAACACTGAAGCTTTCTTT; CDR3: CASSDAAGGNTEAFF
size: -; V: TRBV6-5; D: -; J: TRBJ2-7; DNA: TGTGCCAGCCGGACAAAGGGCTCCTACGAGCAGTACTTC; CDR3: CASRTKGSYEQYF
size: -; V: TRBV10-2; D: TRBD1; J: TRBJ1-1; DNA: TGCGCCAGCAGTGAGGAGGACAGGGTAGCTTTCTTT; CDR3: CASSEEDRVAFF
size: -; V: TRBV3-1/TRBV3-2; D: TRBD1; J: TRBJ2-7; DNA: TGTGCCAGCAGCCGGGGGACAGCCAGTTTGTACTACTTC; CDR3: CASSRGTASLYYF
size: -; V: TRBV11-3; D: TRBD1; J: TRBJ1-6; DNA: TGTGCCAGCAGCTCGCCGGACAGGGGAAAGTCACCCCTCCACTTT; CDR3: CASSSPDRGKSPLHF
size: -; V: TRBV4-1; D: TRBD2; J: TRBJ2-1; DNA: TGCGCCAGCAGCCGAGTCGAAACTAGCGGGGGCTGGCATGAGCAGTTCTTC; CDR3: CASSRVETSGGWHEQFF
size: -; V: TRBV24-1; D: -; J: TRBJ2-3; DNA: TGTGCCACCAGTCAAGGGCGGGGAATCACAGATACGCAGTATTTT; CDR3: CATSQGRGITDTQYF
size: -; V: TRBV2; D: TRBD1; J: TRBJ1-2; DNA: TGTGCCAGCATGAAGGACAGGGCAGGCTACACCTTC; CDR3: CASMKDRAGYTF
size: once; V: TRBV10-2; D: TRBD1; J: TRBJ1-2; DNA: TGCGCCAGCAGTTCCGGGACAGGGGGCTTTGGCTACACCTTC; CDR3: CASSSGTGGFGYTF
size: once; V: TRBV6-4; D: -; J: TRBJ1-2; DNA: TGTGCCAGCAGTGACGGGCCAGGGGACCCTTACTATGGCTACACCTTC; CDR3: CASSDGPGDPYYGYTF
size: -; V: TRBV24-1; D: -; J: TRBJ2-7; DNA: TGTGCCACCAGTGATTCGAGACTGAGCTCCTACGAGCAGTACTTC; CDR3: CATSDSRLSSYEQYF
size: -; V: TRBV11-3; D: -; J: TRBJ2-2; DNA: TGTGCCAGCAGTCGTCCTGGGGAGCTGTTTTTT; CDR3: CASSRPGELFF
size: -; V: TRBV9; D: -; J: TRBJ1-3; DNA: TGTGCCAGCAGCGTTTTCTCCAATGCGGGAAACACCATATATTTT; CDR3: CASSVFSNAGNTIYF
size: -; V: TRBV5-4; D: -; J: TRBJ1-5; DNA: TGTGCCAGCAGCTTGGCGGGGGAACGAGCCCAGCATTTT; CDR3: CASSLAGERAQHF
size: few; V: TRBV30; D: -; J: TRBJ1-6; DNA: TGTGCCTGGAGGCCAGGGGACTATAATTCACCCCTCCACTTT; CDR3: CAWRPGDYNSPLHF